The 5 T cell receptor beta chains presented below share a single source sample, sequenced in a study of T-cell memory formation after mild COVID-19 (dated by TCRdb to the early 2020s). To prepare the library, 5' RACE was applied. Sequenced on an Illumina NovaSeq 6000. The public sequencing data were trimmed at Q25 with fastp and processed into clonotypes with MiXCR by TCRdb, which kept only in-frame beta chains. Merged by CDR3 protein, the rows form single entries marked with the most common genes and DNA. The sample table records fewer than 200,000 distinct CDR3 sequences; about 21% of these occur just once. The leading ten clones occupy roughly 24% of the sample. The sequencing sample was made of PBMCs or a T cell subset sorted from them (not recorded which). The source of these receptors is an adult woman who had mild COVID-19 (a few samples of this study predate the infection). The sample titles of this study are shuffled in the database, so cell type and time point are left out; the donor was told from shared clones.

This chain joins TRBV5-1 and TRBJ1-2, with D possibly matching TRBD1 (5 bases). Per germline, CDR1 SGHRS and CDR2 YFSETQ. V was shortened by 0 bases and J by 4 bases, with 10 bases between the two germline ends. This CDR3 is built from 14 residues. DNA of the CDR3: TGCGCCAGCAGCTTGGAAGGGGCGGCCTATGGCTACACCTTC. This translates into CASSLEGAAYGYTF. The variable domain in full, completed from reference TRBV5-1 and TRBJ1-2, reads KAGVTQTPRYLIKTRGQQVTLSCSPISGHRSVSWYQQTPGQGLQFLFEYFSETQRNKGNFPGRFSGRQFSNSRSEMNVSTLELGDSALYLCASSLEGAAYGYTFGSGTRLTVV.

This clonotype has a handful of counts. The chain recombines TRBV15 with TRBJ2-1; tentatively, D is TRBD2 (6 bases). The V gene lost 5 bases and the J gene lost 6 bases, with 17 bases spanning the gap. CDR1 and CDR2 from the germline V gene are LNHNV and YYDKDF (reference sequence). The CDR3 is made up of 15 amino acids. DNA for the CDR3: TGTGCCACCAGCCCCAACCGCGGGACTTCCAATGAGCAGTTCTTC. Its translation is CATSPNRGTSNEQFF.

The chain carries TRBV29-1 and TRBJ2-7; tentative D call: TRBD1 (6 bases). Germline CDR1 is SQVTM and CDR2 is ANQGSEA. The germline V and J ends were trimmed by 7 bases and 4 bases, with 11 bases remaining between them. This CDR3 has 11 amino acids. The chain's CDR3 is CSGGTLYEQYF. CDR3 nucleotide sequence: TGCAGCGGGGGGACATTGTACGAGCAGTACTTC.

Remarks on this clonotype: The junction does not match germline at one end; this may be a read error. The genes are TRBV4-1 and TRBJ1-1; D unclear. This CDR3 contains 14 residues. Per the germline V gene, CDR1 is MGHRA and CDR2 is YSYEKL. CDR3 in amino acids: CASSPAGLNTEDFF. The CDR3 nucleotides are TGCGCCAGCAGCCCAGCCGGCCTGAACACTGAAGATTTCTTT.

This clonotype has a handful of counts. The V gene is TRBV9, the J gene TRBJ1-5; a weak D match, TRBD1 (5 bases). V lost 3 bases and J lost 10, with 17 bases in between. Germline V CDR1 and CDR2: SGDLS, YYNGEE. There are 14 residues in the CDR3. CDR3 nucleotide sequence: TGTGCCAGCAGCGGGGGTAGGGACGGGCAACCCCAGCATTTT. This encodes CASSGGRDGQPQHF. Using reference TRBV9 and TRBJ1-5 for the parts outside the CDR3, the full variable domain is DSGVTQTPKHLITATGQRVTLRCSPRSGDLSVYWYQQSLDQGLQFLIQYYNGEERAKGNILERFSAQQFPDLHSELNLSSLELGDSALYFCASSGGRDGQPQHFGDGTRLSIL.